A single TCR beta chain is shown here with its context. Its antigen is undetermined. The source of the sample is a study of T cell responses to AZD1222 COVID-19 vaccine. Study-wide context: Second-dose intervals of approximately 4 or approximately 12 weeks were pooled.

V was clipped by 3 bases and J by 5 bases, with 4 bases between them. Germline V CDR1 and CDR2: SGDLS, YYNGEE. The CDR3 covers 11 residues. Whole-study findings and limits: Donors were largely white British and mainly female; clonal diversity was possibly underestimated. Spike-wide coverage was observed for vaccine-associated CD4 TCRs, with dominant responses at 160-218 and 743-854.

Assay: immunoSEQ multiplex PCR; the TCRdb copy retains only in-frame clones and omits some. The data show around 130,000 clones, with about 93% seen just once and about 1% held by the top ten. V and J are TRBV9 and TRBJ2-3; no clear D gene. The sample here was peripheral blood, taken on day 0 of AZD1222 vaccination. The receptor was derived from an adult in good health. The CDR3 DNA follows: TGTGCCAGCAGCGCCCGAGATACGCAGTATTTT. Translation: CASSARDTQYF.